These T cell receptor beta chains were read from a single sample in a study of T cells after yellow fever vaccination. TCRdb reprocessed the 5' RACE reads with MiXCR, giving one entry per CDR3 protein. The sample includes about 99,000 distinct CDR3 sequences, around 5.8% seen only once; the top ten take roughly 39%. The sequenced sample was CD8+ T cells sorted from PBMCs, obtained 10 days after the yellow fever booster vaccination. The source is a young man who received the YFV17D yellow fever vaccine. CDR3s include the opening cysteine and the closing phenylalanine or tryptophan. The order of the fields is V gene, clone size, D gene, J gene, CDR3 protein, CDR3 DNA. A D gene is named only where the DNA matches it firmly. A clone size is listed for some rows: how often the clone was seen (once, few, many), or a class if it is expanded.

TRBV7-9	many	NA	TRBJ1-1	CASSLVNTEAFF	TGTGCCAGCAGCTTGGTGAACACTGAAGCTTTCTTT
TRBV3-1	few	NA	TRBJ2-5	CASLGWWETQYF	TGTGCCAGCCTGGGGTGGTGGGAGACCCAGTACTTC
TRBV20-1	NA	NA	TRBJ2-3	CSARTSREADTQYF	TGCAGTGCTCGAACATCTAGAGAGGCGGATACGCAGTATTTT
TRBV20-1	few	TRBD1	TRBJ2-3	CSGHRGTSTTDTQYF	TGCAGTGGGCACAGGGGGACATCCACCACAGATACGCAGTATTTT
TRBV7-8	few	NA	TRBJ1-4	CASSLHSTQREKLFF	TGTGCCAGCAGCCTCCATTCGACCCAACGTGAAAAACTGTTTTTT
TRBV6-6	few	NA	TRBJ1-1	CASSTRGLNTEAFF	TGTGCCAGCAGTACCCGGGGCTTGAACACTGAAGCTTTCTTT
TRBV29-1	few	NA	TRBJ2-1	CSVEPAGGAYNEQFF	TGCAGCGTTGAACCCGCAGGGGGGGCCTACAATGAGCAGTTCTTC
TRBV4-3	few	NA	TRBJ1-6	CASSQVPNRPPLHF	TGCGCCAGCAGCCAAGTTCCCAACCGGCCACCCCTCCACTTT
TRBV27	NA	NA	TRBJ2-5	CASNPDGIREAQYF	TGTGCCAGCAATCCGGACGGAATAAGAGAGGCCCAGTACTTC
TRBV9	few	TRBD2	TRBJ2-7	CASSVGSSGRSGEQYF	TGTGCCAGCAGCGTAGGGTCTAGCGGCCGCTCTGGGGAGCAGTACTTC
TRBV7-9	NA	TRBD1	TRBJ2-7	CASSGRDRGHEQYF	TGTGCCAGCAGCGGCCGGGACAGGGGGCACGAGCAGTACTTC
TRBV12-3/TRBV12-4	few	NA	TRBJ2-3	CASSREGLYTDTQYF	TGTGCCAGCAGTCGAGAGGGGCTCTACACAGATACGCAGTATTTT
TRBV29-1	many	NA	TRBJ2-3	CSVEEGSPDTQYF	TGCAGCGTTGAAGAAGGGTCCCCAGATACGCAGTATTTT
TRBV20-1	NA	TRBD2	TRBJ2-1	CSASPSGFTYNEQFF	TGCAGTGCTTCCCCTAGCGGGTTCACCTACAATGAGCAGTTCTTC
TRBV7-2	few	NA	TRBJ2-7	CASSFSGGPSYEQYF	TGTGCCAGCAGCTTCTCGGGGGGCCCTTCCTACGAGCAGTACTTC
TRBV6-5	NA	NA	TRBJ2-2	CASSYSRGSTGELIF	TGTGCCAGCAGTTACTCTAGGGGGAGCACCGGGGAGCTGATTTTT
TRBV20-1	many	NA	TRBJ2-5	CSAAGAGLEETQYF	TGCAGTGCAGCTGGGGCGGGGCTCGAAGAGACCCAGTACTTC
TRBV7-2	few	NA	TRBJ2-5	CASRQDPGQQETQYF	TGTGCCAGCAGACAAGACCCCGGGCAACAAGAGACCCAGTACTTC
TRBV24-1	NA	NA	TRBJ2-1	CATSDTRVSDEQFF	TGTGCCACCAGTGACACCAGGGTTTCAGATGAGCAGTTCTTC
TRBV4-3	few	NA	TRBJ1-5	CASSQGRGVQPQHF	TGCGCCAGCAGCCAAGGGAGGGGTGTTCAGCCCCAGCATTTT
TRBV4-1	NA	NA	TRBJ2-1	CASSQRDQGPYNEQFF	TGCGCCAGCAGCCAAAGGGATCAGGGGCCCTACAATGAGCAGTTCTTC
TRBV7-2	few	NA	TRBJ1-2	CASSPALDSIGYTF	TGTGCCAGCAGCCCAGCCCTCGACAGTATCGGCTACACCTTC
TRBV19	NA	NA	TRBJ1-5	CASSIMSGGTAAQHF	TGTGCCAGTAGTATAATGTCGGGGGGCACGGCAGCCCAGCATTTT
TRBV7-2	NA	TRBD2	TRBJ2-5	CASSFPWGGGLETQYF	TGTGCCAGCAGCTTTCCATGGGGCGGGGGGCTGGAGACCCAGTACTTC
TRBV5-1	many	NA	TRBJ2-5	CASRPGRPEETQYF	TGCGCCAGCAGACCCGGACGCCCCGAAGAGACCCAGTACTTC
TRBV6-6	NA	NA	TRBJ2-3	CASSRATPGVDYTDTQYF	TGTGCCAGCAGTCGTGCAACTCCAGGGGTGGATTACACAGATACGCAGTATTTT
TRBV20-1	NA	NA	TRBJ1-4	CSATMGNAEKLFF	TGCAGTGCTACAATGGGGAACGCTGAAAAACTGTTTTTT
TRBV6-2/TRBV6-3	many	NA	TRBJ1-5	CASSLFSTGPSWPQHF	TGTGCCAGCAGTTTGTTTTCGACAGGCCCGAGTTGGCCCCAGCATTTT
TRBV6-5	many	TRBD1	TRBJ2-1	CASTHRDRGDNEQFF	TGTGCCAGCACCCACAGGGACAGGGGGGACAATGAGCAGTTCTTC
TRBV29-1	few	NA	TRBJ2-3	CSVELQEDRNTDTQYF	TGCAGCGTTGAATTGCAGGAGGACAGAAACACAGATACGCAGTATTTT
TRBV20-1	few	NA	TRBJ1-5	CSASNRDAIFNQPQHF	TGCAGTGCTAGTAATCGGGACGCGATCTTTAATCAGCCCCAGCATTTT
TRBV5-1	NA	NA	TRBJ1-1	CASSLAHTNTEAFF	TGCGCCAGCAGCTTGGCCCACACGAACACTGAAGCTTTCTTT
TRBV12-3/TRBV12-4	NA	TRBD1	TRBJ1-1	CASSLDYLNRGPEKGTEAFF	TGTGCCAGCAGTTTAGATTACCTTAACAGGGGGCCCGAAAAAGGAACTGAAGCTTTCTTT
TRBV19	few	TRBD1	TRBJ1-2	CASSTPGQNYGYTF	TGTGCCAGTAGTACTCCGGGACAGAATTATGGCTACACCTTC
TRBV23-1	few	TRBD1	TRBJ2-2	CASSQSGNRGRIGELFF	TGCGCCAGCAGTCAATCGGGGAACAGGGGGCGAATCGGGGAGCTGTTTTTT
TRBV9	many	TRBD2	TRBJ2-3	CASSPRGGDTDTQYF	TGTGCCAGCAGCCCCCGTGGGGGGGACACAGATACGCAGTATTTT
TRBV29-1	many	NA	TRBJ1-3	CSVADPGQGNTIYF	TGCAGCGTTGCAGACCCAGGGCAAGGAAACACCATATATTTT
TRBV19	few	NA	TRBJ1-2	CASSIVRTTHYGYTF	TGTGCCAGTAGTATCGTCAGGACGACGCACTATGGCTACACCTTC
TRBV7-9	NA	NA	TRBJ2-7	CASRPGPAGEQYF	TGTGCCAGCAGACCGGGACCGGCTGGGGAGCAGTACTTC
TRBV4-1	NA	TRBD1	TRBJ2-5	CASSHAGTGEETQYF	TGCGCCAGCAGCCATGCCGGGACAGGGGAAGAGACCCAGTACTTC
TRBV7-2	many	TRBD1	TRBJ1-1	CASSLDRVTEAFF	TGTGCCAGCAGCTTGGACAGGGTCACTGAAGCTTTCTTT
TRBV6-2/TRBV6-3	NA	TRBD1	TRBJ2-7	CASSYSRTGDEQYF	TGTGCCAGCAGTTACTCACGGACAGGGGACGAGCAGTACTTC
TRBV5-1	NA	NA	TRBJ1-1	CASSLNPGSHTEAFF	TGCGCCAGCAGCTTGAATCCGGGTTCCCACACTGAAGCTTTCTTT
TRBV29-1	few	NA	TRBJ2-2	CSVVAGELFF	TGCAGCGTTGTCGCCGGGGAGCTGTTTTTT
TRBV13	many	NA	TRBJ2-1	CASSLQGNEQFF	TGTGCCAGCAGCCTACAGGGTAATGAGCAGTTCTTC
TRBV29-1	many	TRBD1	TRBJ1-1	CSVILLGQGEPEAFF	TGCAGCGTTATCTTACTCGGGCAGGGGGAGCCTGAAGCTTTCTTT
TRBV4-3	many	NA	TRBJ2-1	CASSPGTARYNEQFF	TGCGCCAGCAGCCCGGGGACGGCCAGATACAATGAGCAGTTCTTC
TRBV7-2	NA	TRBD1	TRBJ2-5	CASSLGGRGLQETQYF	TGTGCCAGCAGCTTAGGGGGCAGGGGGCTACAAGAGACCCAGTACTTC
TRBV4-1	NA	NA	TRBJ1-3	CASSQLPGASGNTIYF	TGCGCCAGCAGCCAACTACCCGGGGCTTCTGGAAACACCATATATTTT
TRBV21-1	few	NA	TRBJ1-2	CASSKRDSYYGYTF	TGTGCCAGCAGCAAACGGGACTCCTACTATGGCTACACCTTC
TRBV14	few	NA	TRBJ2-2	CASSPTPGAATGELFF	TGTGCCAGCAGCCCGACCCCGGGGGCCGCAACCGGGGAGCTGTTTTTT